Presented here are 30 T cell receptor beta chains from one specimen sequenced in a study of blood T cell repertoires in COVID-19 (dated by TCRdb to 2018 to 2020). Libraries were made using the immunoSEQ multiplex PCR assay. The immuneACCESS repertoire file appears here via TCRdb, limited to in-frame rearrangements. These files lack a portion of the clones; in checked studies, under half of the deficit traces to unresolved V genes, and the cause of the others is not known. Counted in this sample were more than 75,000 clones; over 65% of them appeared once. The biggest ten clones account for roughly 15% of the sample. Sequenced: peripheral blood. These receptors were taken from a woman aged 70-85 years with acute or convalescent COVID-19.

In this sample, this clone turned up once. The chain employs TRBV12-5 and TRBJ2-2, with TRBD1 matching 7 bases. Germline V gene sequence: CDR1 LGHNT, CDR2 FRNRAP. Trimming cost V 1 base and J 7 bases; bases outside gene matches: 6. CDR3 size: 15 residues. CDR3 in DNA: TGTGCTAGTGGTTTGGAGACAGGGATGAACGGGGAGCTGTTTTTT. Protein sequence: CASGLETGMNGELFF.

This chain links TRBV6-2 or TRBV6-3 with TRBJ2-7; TRBD1 agrees at 12 bases. V shed 4 bases, J shed 5 bases, and the junction held 6 bases outside the gene matches. CDR1 and CDR2 from the germline V gene are MNHEY and SVGEGT. The CDR3 spans 15 residues. This CDR3 is CASSSGQGARDEQYV. CDR3 nucleotides: TGTGCCAGCAGTTCGGGACAGGGGGCGAGGGACGAGCAGTACGTC.

V and J are TRBV6-2 or TRBV6-3 and TRBJ2-1, with 10 nucleotides matching TRBD1. V gave up 2 bases and J gave up 8 bases; unmatched junction bases: 9. The CDR3 is 16 residues long. The germline gives CDR1 MNHEY, CDR2 SVGEGT. The CDR3 DNA sequence: TGTGCCAGCAGTTACGCTTCGGGACAGGGGAGAGATGAGCAGTTCTTC. Protein product: CASSYASGQGRDEQFF.

The gene calls are TRBV29-1 and TRBJ1-2; D may be TRBD1 (5 bases). The CDR3 has 13 residues. V lost 1 base and J lost 5, with 11 bases in between. CDR1 is SQVTM and CDR2 is ANQGSEA in the germline V gene. CDR3 amino acids: CSVEGDGRYGYTF. CDR3 bases: TGCAGCGTTGAAGGGGACGGGAGATATGGCTACACCTTC.

This clone was detected only once. The germline gene is not matched at one end of the junction; a read error may be the cause. CDR3 sequence reads: CASSVDSGGSETQYF. CDR3 DNA sequence: TGTGCCAGTAGTGTAGATAGCGGGGGCTCAGAGACCCAGTACTTC. The gene calls are TRBV19 and TRBJ2-5, with TRBD2 matching over 9 bases. The CDR3 length is 15 residues. In germline, CDR1 is LNHDA, CDR2 SQIVND (reference sequence).

The chain uses TRBV5-1 and TRBJ1-1; D unclear. Between the trimmed V and J ends, which lost 3 bases and 3 bases, there was a span of 12 bases. This CDR3 is 14 amino acids long. Germline V gene lookup returns CDR1 SGHRS and CDR2 YFSETQ. CDR3: CASSYSARDTEAFF. The DNA of the CDR3 is TGCGCCAGCAGCTATTCAGCTCGGGACACTGAAGCTTTCTTT.

The chain has TRBV6-5 and TRBJ2-7; perhaps TRBD2 as D (7 bases). Germline CDR1 and CDR2: MNHEY and SVGAGI. The CDR3 has 12 residues. As DNA, the CDR3 is TGTCGGGGCGGGGGCCACCCCTACGAGCAGTACGTC. Amino acid sequence: CRGGGHPYEQYV.

V is TRBV5-1 and J is TRBJ2-5; no firm D call. Trimming shortened V by 1 base and J by 2 bases, and 9 bases separated the two germline ends. The CDR3 totals 14 residues. Germline CDR1 SGHRS, CDR2 YFSETQ. As DNA, the CDR3 is TGCGCCAGCAGCTTGTATGGGCAGCAAGAGACCCAGTACTTC. Translated: CASSLYGQQETQYF.

This chain joins TRBV11-2 and TRBJ1-1, with D unresolved. The CDR3 length is 10 residues. V lost 6 bases and J 7 bases, leaving 6 bases between the germline ends. Germline CDR1 is SGHAT and CDR2 is FQNNGV. This chain's CDR3 is CASSNYEAFF. The CDR3 region has the DNA TGTGCCAGCAGTAATTATGAAGCTTTCTTT.

This sequence joins TRBV24-1 and TRBJ2-1; a possible D gene is TRBD1 (6 bases). V was cut by 4 bases and J by 10 bases, with 22 bases left in between. This CDR3 is built from 16 residues. Germline V lookup: CDR1 KGHDR, CDR2 SFDVKD. CDR3 amino acids: CATSDRRRLTGQEQFF. CDR3 sequence (DNA): TGTGCCACCAGTGACCGCCGCAGACTTACAGGGCAAGAGCAGTTCTTC.

The V and J genes are TRBV14 and TRBJ1-3; D remains unclear. Germline assignment: CDR1 SGHDN and CDR2 FVKESK. V shed 1 base and J shed 5 bases, with 12 bases lying between them. CDR3 length: 15 residues. CDR3 DNA sequence: TGTGCCAGCAGCCAAGCAATTGGCAATCGAAACACCATATATTTT. Translation: CASSQAIGNRNTIYF.

This chain joins TRBV30 and TRBJ1-3; a possible D gene is TRBD1 (5 bases). Deletions cut 1 base from V and 0 bases from J, with 13 bases between. The CDR3 runs 16 residues. The germline V gene encodes CDR1 GTSNPN and CDR2 SVGIG (reference sequence). The CDR3 DNA follows: TGTGCCTGGAGTGACAGTCGGGGGTCCTCTGGAAACACCATATATTTT. Translated: CAWSDSRGSSGNTIYF.

The chain carries TRBV10-3 and TRBJ1-2; TRBD1 might be the D (5 bases). The length of the CDR3 is 14 residues. Deletions cut 6 bases from V and 5 bases from J, with 16 bases between. Germline-derived CDR1 and CDR2 are ENHRY and SYGVKD. The CDR3 DNA reads as TGTGCCATCAGCGGGAGGGACCCATTTTATGGCTACACCTTC. As protein: CAISGRDPFYGYTF.

This clone showed up just a few times. CDR3 sequence: CASSLIPDSYGYTF. The CDR3 nucleotides are TGTGCCAGCAGCCTAATCCCCGACAGCTATGGCTACACCTTC. The chain couples TRBV7-9 to TRBJ1-2; D may be TRBD1 (5 bases). The CDR3 has 14 residues. Deletions cut 5 bases from V and 4 bases from J, with 14 bases between. The V gene's germline CDR1 is SEHNR and CDR2 FQNEAQ (reference sequence).

This sequence joins TRBV28 and TRBJ2-4, with D possibly being TRBD1 (5 bases). V was cut by 6 bases and J by 5 bases, with 23 bases left in between. Germline V gene lookup returns CDR1 MDHEN and CDR2 SYDVKM. The CDR3 covers 17 residues. CDR3 sequence (DNA): TGTGCCAGCAGCTCTCTCCTTTTGGTCAAAGGGGAAAACATTCAGTACTTC. As protein: CASSSLLLVKGENIQYF.

The CDR3 DNA follows: TGTGCCAGCAGCCGCCGTGACAAGCAGTTCTTC. Translation gives CASSRRDKQFF. The rearrangement uses TRBV6-5 and TRBJ2-1; D is unresolved. The CDR3 runs 11 residues. Trimming removed 6 bases from V and 11 bases from J, with 11 bases in between. From germline, CDR1 is MNHEY and CDR2 SVGAGI.

This clone has only one observation. V usage is TRBV29-1 and J usage is TRBJ2-1, with D tentatively TRBD2 (6 bases). This CDR3 has 10 amino acids. With 7 bases removed from V and 11 bases from J, the gap between germline ends came to 12 bases. CDR1 SQVTM and CDR2 ANQGSEA come from the germline V gene. The CDR3 loop reads CSGLEGQQFF. DNA for the CDR3: TGCAGCGGGTTGGAGGGACAGCAGTTCTTC.

The chain uses TRBV11-3 and TRBJ1-5, with D hard to call. V was shortened by 5 bases and J by 5 bases, with 4 bases between the two germline ends. The V gene's germline CDR1 is SGHNT and CDR2 YENEEA. There are 11 residues in the CDR3. This CDR3 reads CASSRYQPQHF. CDR3 DNA sequence: TGTGCCAGCAGCCGGTATCAGCCCCAGCATTTT.

This chain connects TRBV3-1 (or the pseudogene TRBV3-2) to TRBJ2-2; a weak D match, TRBD1 (5 bases). The CDR3 spans 16 residues. V was trimmed by 3 bases and J by 0 bases, leaving 11 bases between them. Looked up from germline, CDR1 is LGHDT and CDR2 is YNNKEL (reference sequence). This CDR3 reads CASSHWTRPNTGELFF. CDR3 DNA sequence: TGTGCCAGCAGCCACTGGACAAGGCCGAACACCGGGGAGCTGTTTTTT.

The V gene is TRBV10-3, the J gene TRBJ2-5; possibly TRBD1 for D (6 bases). There are 14 residues in the CDR3. The ends were cut back, 5 bases at V and 0 bases at J, with 10 bases in the middle. Germline loops: CDR1 ENHRY, CDR2 SYGVKD. The CDR3 region has the DNA TGTGCCATCAGTACAGGGACGTACCAAGAGACCCAGTACTTC. It is translated as CAISTGTYQETQYF.

The chain is built from TRBV27 and TRBJ2-2; tentative D call: TRBD2 (5 bases). The V gene lost 8 bases and the J gene lost 1 base, with 11 bases spanning the gap. CDR3 length: 14 residues. Germline CDR1 and CDR2: MNHEY and SMNVEV (reference sequence). CDR3 region: CASLMRVNTGELFF. CDR3 nucleotides: TGTGCCAGCCTCATGAGGGTGAACACCGGGGAGCTGTTTTTT.

V usage is TRBV6-2 or TRBV6-3 and J usage is TRBJ1-2; no clear D. Germline V gives CDR1 MNHEY, CDR2 SVGEGT. The CDR3 sequence is 13 residues long. V dropped 4 bases and J dropped 7 bases, with 13 bases sitting between them. As DNA, the CDR3 is TGTGCCAGCAGTTTTATGGTCAGGTTTGGCTACACCTTC. Translated: CASSFMVRFGYTF.

The rearrangement uses TRBV4-3 and TRBJ1-1; a weak D match, TRBD1 (6 bases). Germline CDR1 reads LGHNA; CDR2 reads YSLEER. This CDR3 is 14 amino acids long. The V end lost 1 base, the J end lost 5 bases, and 11 bases lay between the germline ends. CDR3 loop: CASSQVTQGTEAFF. The CDR3 DNA reads as TGCGCCAGCAGCCAAGTAACCCAGGGGACTGAAGCTTTCTTT.

The chain employs TRBV24-1 and TRBJ1-2, with 11 bases aligning to TRBD1. V trimming: 4 bases; J trimming: 7 bases; junction bases outside the gene matches: 4. Germline assignment: CDR1 KGHDR and CDR2 SFDVKD. The CDR3 consists of 14 residues. CDR3 loop: CATSDPDRGPGYTF. The DNA of the CDR3 is TGTGCCACCAGTGACCCGGACAGGGGGCCTGGCTACACCTTC.

The chain couples TRBV15 to TRBJ1-3; the D is unclear. This CDR3 contains 15 residues. The germline V gene encodes CDR1 LNHNV and CDR2 YYDKDF (reference sequence). V was shortened by 1 base and J by 3 bases, with 10 bases between the two germline ends. CDR3 DNA: TGTGCCACCAGCAGAGCCGGGGTAGGTGGAAACACCATATATTTT. Amino acids: CATSRAGVGGNTIYF.

The V gene is TRBV6-5, the J gene TRBJ1-1; TRBD1 is a possible D gene (6 bases). The ends were cut back, 2 bases at V and 1 base at J, with 14 bases in the middle. The CDR3 runs 16 residues. Per the germline V gene, CDR1 is MNHEY and CDR2 is SVGAGI. This CDR3 is CASSYRPGGQNTEAFF. The CDR3 DNA reads as TGTGCCAGCAGTTACCGCCCCGGGGGGCAGAACACTGAAGCTTTCTTT.

The chain recombines TRBV3-1 (or the pseudogene TRBV3-2) with TRBJ1-3; 9 nucleotides agree with TRBD1. Losses at the gene ends were 0 bases for V and 0 bases for J; bases not matched to a gene: 9. CDR3 length equals 19 residues. Germline assignment: CDR1 LGHDT and CDR2 YNNKEL (reference sequence). CDR3 sequence reads: CASSQDPGTGPYSGNTIYF. For the CDR3, the DNA is TGTGCCAGCAGCCAAGATCCCGGGACAGGGCCGTACTCTGGAAACACCATATATTTT.

The V call is TRBV7-2, the J call TRBJ1-2; D gene ambiguous. Germline CDR1 is SGHTA and CDR2 is FQGNSA. This CDR3 is built from 15 residues. Between the trimmed V and J ends, which lost 5 bases and 5 bases, there was a span of 18 bases. CDR3 bases: TGTGCCAGCAGCGGCTTCGTCCCTAGAGGATATGGCTACACCTTC. Protein sequence: CASSGFVPRGYGYTF.

This sequence joins TRBV19 and TRBJ2-6, with a weak D call TRBD1 (5 bases). V was pared by 9 bases and J by 1 base, with 10 bases between. The CDR3 length is 14 residues. Germline lookup yields CDR1 LNHDA and CDR2 SQIVND (reference sequence). CDR3 nucleotides: TGTGCCAGCCATCAGGGATCTGGGGCCAACGTCCTGACTTTC. The encoded protein is CASHQGSGANVLTF.

This chain uses TRBV7-7 with TRBJ2-1; possible D gene TRBD2, 7 bases. This CDR3 has 14 residues. The germline V gene has CDR1 SSHAT and CDR2 FNYEAQ (reference sequence). Trimming removed 5 bases at V and 8 bases at J, with 16 bases between. The DNA of the CDR3 is TGTGCCAGCAGCAAAGGACTAGGGGGATATGAGCAGTTCTTC. Translating it yields CASSKGLGGYEQFF. Variable domain in full (rest from reference TRBV7-7 and TRBJ2-1): GAGVSQSPRYKVTKRGQDVTLRCDPISSHATLYWYQQALGQGPEFLTYFNYEAQPDKSGLPSDRFSAERPEGSISTLTIQRTEQRDSAMYRCASSKGLGGYEQFFGPGTRLTVL.